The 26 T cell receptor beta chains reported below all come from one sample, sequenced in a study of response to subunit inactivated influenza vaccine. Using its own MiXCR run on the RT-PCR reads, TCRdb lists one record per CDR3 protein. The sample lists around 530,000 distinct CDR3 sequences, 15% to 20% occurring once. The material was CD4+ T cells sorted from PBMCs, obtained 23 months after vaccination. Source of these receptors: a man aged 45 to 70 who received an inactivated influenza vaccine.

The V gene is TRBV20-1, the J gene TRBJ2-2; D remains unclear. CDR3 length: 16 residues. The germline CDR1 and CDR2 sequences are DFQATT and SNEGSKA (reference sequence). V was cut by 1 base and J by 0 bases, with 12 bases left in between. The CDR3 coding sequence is TGCAGTGCTAGAGGCCTTGTGCCGACGAACACCGGGGAGCTGTTTTTT. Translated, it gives CSARGLVPTNTGELFF.

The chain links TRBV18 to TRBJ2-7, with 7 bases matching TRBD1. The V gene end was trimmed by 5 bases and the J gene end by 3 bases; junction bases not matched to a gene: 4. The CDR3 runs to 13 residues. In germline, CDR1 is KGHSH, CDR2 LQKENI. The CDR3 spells CASSEGASYEQYF. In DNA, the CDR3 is TGTGCCAGCTCAGAGGGGGCTAGCTACGAGCAGTACTTC.

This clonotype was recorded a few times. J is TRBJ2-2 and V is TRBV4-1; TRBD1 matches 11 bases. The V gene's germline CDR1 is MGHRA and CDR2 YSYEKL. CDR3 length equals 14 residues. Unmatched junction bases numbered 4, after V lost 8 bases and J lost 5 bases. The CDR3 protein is CASRTGGFTGELFF. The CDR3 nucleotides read TGCGCCAGCCGGACAGGGGGCTTTACCGGGGAGCTGTTTTTT.

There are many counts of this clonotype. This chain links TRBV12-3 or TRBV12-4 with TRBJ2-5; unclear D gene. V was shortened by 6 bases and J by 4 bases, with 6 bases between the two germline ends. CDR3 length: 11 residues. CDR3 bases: TGTGCCAGCAGCCACGGAGAGACCCAGTACTTC. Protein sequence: CASSHGETQYF.

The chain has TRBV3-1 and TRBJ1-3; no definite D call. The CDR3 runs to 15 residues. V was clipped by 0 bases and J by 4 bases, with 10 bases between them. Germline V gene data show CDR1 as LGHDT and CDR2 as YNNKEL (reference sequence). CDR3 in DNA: TGTGCCAGCAGCCAAGACGGATGGGGAGGAAACACCATATATTTT. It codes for CASSQDGWGGNTIYF.

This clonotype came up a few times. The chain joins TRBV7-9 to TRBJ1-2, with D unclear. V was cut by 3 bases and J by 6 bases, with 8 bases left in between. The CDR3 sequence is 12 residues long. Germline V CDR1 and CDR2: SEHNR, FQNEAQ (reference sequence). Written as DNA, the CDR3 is TGTGCCAGCAGCTTTAGAGAGCATGGCTACACCTTC. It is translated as CASSFREHGYTF. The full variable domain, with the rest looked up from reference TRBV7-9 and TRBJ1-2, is DTGVSQNPRHKITKRGQNVTFRCDPISEHNRLYWYRQTLGQGPEFLTYFQNEAQLEKSRLLSDRFSAERPKGSFSTLEIQRTEQGDSAMYLCASSFREHGYTFGSGTRLTVV.

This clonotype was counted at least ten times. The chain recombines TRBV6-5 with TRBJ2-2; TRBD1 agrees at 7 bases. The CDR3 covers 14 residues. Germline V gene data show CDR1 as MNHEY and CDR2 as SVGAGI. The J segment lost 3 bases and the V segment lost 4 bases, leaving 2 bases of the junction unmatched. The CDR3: CASSFGTDTGELFF. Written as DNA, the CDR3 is TGTGCCAGCAGTTTCGGGACAGACACCGGGGAGCTGTTTTTT.

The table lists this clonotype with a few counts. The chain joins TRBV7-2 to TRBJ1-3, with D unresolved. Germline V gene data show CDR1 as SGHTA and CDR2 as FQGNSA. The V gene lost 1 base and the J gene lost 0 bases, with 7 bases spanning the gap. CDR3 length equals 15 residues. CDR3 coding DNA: TGTGCCAGCAGCTTAGACTCGCTCTCTGGAAACACCATATATTTT. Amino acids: CASSLDSLSGNTIYF.

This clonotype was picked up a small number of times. CDR3 protein: CASSEGLAGGSEQFF. The CDR3 nucleotides are TGCGCCAGCAGCGAAGGACTAGCGGGGGGGAGTGAGCAGTTCTTC. This chain uses TRBV5-1 with TRBJ2-1; 15 nucleotides line up with TRBD2. Germline assignment: CDR1 SGHRS and CDR2 YFSETQ. The J segment lost 9 bases and the V segment lost 4 bases, leaving 5 bases of the junction unmatched. The CDR3 sequence is 15 residues long.

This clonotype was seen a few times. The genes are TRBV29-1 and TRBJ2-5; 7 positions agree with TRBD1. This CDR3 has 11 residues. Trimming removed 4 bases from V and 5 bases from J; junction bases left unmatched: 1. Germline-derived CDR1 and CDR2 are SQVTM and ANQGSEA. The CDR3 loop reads CSVVQGETQYF. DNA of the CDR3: TGCAGCGTTGTACAGGGGGAGACCCAGTACTTC.

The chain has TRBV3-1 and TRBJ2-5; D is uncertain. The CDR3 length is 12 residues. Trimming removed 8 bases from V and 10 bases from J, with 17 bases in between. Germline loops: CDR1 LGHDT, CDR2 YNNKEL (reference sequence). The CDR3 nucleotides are TGTGCCAGCGGTGATGCAGCCCCTGGCCAGTACTTC. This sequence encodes CASGDAAPGQYF.

CDR3 DNA: TGCGCCAGCAGCCTCGGGACTAGCGGGAGAGGTGAGCAGTTCTTC. This translates into CASSLGTSGRGEQFF. V is TRBV5-1 and J is TRBJ2-1, with 14 nucleotides matching TRBD2. Germline lookup yields CDR1 SGHRS and CDR2 YFSETQ. This CDR3 has 15 amino acids. The trim removed 4 bases at V and 9 bases at J, leaving 6 bases unmatched.

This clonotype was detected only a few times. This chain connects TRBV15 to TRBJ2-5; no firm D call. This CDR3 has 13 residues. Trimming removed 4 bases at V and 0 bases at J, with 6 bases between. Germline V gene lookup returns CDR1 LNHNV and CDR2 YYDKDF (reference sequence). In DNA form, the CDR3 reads TGTGCCACCAGCAAACGTTACCAAGAGACCCAGTACTTC. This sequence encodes CATSKRYQETQYF.

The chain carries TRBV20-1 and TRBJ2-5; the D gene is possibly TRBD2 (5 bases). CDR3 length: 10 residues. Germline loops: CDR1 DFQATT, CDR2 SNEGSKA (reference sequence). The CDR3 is CSADPEVQYF. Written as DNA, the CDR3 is TGCAGCGCCGACCCGGAGGTCCAGTACTTC.

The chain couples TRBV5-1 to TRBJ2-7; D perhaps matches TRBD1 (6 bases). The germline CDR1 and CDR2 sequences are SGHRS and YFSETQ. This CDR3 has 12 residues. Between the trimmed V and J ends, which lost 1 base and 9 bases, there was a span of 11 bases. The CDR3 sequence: CASSLWGQGQYF. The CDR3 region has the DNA TGCGCCAGCAGCTTGTGGGGGCAAGGGCAGTACTTC.

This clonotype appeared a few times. In DNA form, the CDR3 reads TGTGCCAGCAGTTCAGGGATTCAGCCCCAGCATTTT. Its protein product is CASSSGIQPQHF. The V and J genes are TRBV25-1 and TRBJ1-5, with D perhaps TRBD1 (5 bases). Germline-derived CDR1 and CDR2 are MGHDK and SYGVNS. The CDR3 extends over 12 amino acids. Trimming stripped 5 bases from V and 6 bases from J, with 8 bases between.

CDR3 sequence (DNA): TGCGCCAGCAGCCCTTATACTACAGGGGGCTCCTATAATTCACCCCTCCACTTT. This codes for CASSPYTTGGSYNSPLHF. This chain links TRBV4-3 with TRBJ1-6; 8 bases are a match to TRBD1. Germline loops: CDR1 LGHNA, CDR2 YSLEER. Unmatched junction bases numbered 8, after V lost 4 bases and J lost 0 bases. This CDR3 spans 18 amino acids.

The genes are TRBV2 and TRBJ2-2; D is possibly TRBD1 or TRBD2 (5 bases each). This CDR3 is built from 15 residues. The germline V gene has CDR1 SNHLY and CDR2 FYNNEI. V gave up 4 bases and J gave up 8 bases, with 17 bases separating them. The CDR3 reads CASSGSGTSGGELFF. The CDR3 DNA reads TGTGCCAGCAGTGGATCAGGGACCTCCGGGGGGGAGCTGTTTTTT.

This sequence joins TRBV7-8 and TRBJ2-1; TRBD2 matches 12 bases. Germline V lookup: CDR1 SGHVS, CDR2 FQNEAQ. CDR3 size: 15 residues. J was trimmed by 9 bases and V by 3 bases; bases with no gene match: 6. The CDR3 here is CASSFRTSGEGEQFF. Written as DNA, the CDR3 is TGTGCCAGCAGCTTCCGGACTAGCGGGGAAGGTGAGCAGTTCTTC.

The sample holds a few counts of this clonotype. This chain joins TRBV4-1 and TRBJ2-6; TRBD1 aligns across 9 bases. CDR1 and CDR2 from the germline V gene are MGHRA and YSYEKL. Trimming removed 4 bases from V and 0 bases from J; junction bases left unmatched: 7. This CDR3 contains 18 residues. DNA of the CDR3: TGCGCCAGCAGCCCGTCGGGGACAGGGTTCTCTGGGGCCAACGTCCTGACTTTC. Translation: CASSPSGTGFSGANVLTF.

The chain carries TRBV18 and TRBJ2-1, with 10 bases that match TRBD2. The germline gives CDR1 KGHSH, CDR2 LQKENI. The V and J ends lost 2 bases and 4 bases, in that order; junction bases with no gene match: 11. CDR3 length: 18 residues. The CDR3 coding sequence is TGTGCCAGCTCACCATTGACTAGCGGGTCAGTCGGATACAATGAGCAGTTCTTC. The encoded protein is CASSPLTSGSVGYNEQFF.

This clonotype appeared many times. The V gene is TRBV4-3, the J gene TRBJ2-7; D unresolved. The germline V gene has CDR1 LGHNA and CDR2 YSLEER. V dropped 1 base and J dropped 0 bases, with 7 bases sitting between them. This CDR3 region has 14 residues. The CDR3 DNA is TGCGCCAGCAGCCAAGGCAGACTCTCCTACGAGCAGTACTTC. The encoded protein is CASSQGRLSYEQYF.

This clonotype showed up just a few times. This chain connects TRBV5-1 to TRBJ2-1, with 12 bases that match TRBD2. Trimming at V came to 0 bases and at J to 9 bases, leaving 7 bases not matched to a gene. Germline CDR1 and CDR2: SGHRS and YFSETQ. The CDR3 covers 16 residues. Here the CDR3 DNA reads TGCGCCAGCAGCTTGGCGGCTAGCGGGAGGGGGGGTGAGCAGTTCTTC. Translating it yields CASSLAASGRGGEQFF.

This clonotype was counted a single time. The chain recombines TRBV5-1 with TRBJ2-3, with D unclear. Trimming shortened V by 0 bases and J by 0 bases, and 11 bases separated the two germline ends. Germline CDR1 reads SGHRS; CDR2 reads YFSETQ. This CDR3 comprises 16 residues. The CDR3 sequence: CASSLAVTVSTDTQYF. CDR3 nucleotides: TGCGCCAGCAGCTTGGCCGTTACGGTTAGCACAGATACGCAGTATTTT. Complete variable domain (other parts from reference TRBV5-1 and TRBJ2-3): KAGVTQTPRYLIKTRGQQVTLSCSPISGHRSVSWYQQTPGQGLQFLFEYFSETQRNKGNFPGRFSGRQFSNSRSEMNVSTLELGDSALYLCASSLAVTVSTDTQYFGPGTRLTVL.

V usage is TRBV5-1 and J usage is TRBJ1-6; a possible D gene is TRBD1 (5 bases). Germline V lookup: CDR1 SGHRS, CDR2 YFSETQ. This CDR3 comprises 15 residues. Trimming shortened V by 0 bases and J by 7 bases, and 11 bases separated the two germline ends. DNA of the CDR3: TGCGCCAGCAGCTTGGAAGGAAAGGGGAATTCACCCCTCCACTTT. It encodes CASSLEGKGNSPLHF. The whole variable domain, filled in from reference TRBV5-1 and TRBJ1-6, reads KAGVTQTPRYLIKTRGQQVTLSCSPISGHRSVSWYQQTPGQGLQFLFEYFSETQRNKGNFPGRFSGRQFSNSRSEMNVSTLELGDSALYLCASSLEGKGNSPLHFGNGTRLTVT.

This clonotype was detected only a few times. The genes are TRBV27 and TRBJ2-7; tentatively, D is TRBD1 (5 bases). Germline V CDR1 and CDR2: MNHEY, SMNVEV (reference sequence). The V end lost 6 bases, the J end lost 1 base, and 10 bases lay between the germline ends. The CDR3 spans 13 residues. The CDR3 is CASRGRWSYEQYF. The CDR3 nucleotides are TGTGCCAGCAGGGGGCGTTGGTCCTACGAGCAGTACTTC.